The next 8 T cell receptor beta chains were all read from a single sample in a study of cytomegalovirus exposure and HLA in healthy donors (dated by TCRdb to 2016 to 2017). Libraries were built with the immunoSEQ multiplex PCR assay. For the multiplex PCR, a mixture combining 60 forward primers for TCR Vbeta segments and 13 reverse primers for TCR Jbeta segments was used. TCRdb holds this immuneACCESS table with in-frame rearrangements only. Some clones are missing; in checked studies, unresolved V genes explain under half, and the rest has no known cause. In this sample the table shows some 150,000 clones, around four fifths of which occur a single time. The top ten clones comprise 1.3% of the sample. The sequencing sample was made of PBMCs. All receptors derive from a woman aged 45-65 years in good health and CMV-seronegative.

This clone was counted once. The V and J genes are TRBV9 and TRBJ2-7, with D maybe TRBD2 (6 bases). The V end was cut by 0 bases, the J end by 4 bases, with 11 bases between. Germline-derived CDR1 and CDR2 are SGDLS and YYNGEE. This CDR3 has 14 residues. CDR3 loop: CASSVEGGKYEQYF. In DNA, the CDR3 is TGTGCCAGCAGCGTAGAGGGCGGGAAGTACGAGCAGTACTTC.

The chain employs TRBV19 and TRBJ2-7, with 9 bases fitting TRBD1. Germline trimming cut 7 bases from V and 0 bases from J; bases unmatched to any gene: 7. Germline CDR1 reads LNHDA; CDR2 reads SQIVND (reference sequence). The CDR3 consists of 15 residues. CDR3 protein: CASNSGTGSSYEQYF. The CDR3 nucleotides are TGTGCCAGTAACTCCGGGACAGGGAGCTCCTACGAGCAGTACTTC.

The J gene is TRBJ2-1, the V gene TRBV19, with D perhaps matching TRBD2 (6 bases). Germline V lookup: CDR1 LNHDA, CDR2 SQIVND (reference sequence). This CDR3 is built from 15 residues. Trimming removed 6 bases from V and 2 bases from J, with 14 bases in between. This CDR3 reads CASSLQEGTYNEQFF. CDR3 in DNA: TGTGCCAGTAGCTTACAGGAGGGAACCTACAATGAGCAGTTCTTC.

The chain is built from TRBV5-1 and TRBJ2-7; tentatively, D is TRBD1 (7 bases). V lost 4 bases to trimming and J lost 2 bases, with 13 bases between them. The CDR3 extends over 14 amino acids. Germline-derived CDR1 and CDR2 are SGHRS and YFSETQ. The DNA of the CDR3 is TGCGCCAGCAGCCGGGGGACAGAGACCTACGAGCAGTACTTC. Translated: CASSRGTETYEQYF.

This sequence joins TRBV5-4 and TRBJ1-1; the match to TRBD1 covers 7 bases. V gave up 4 bases and J gave up 4 bases; unmatched junction bases: 10. The CDR3 runs to 15 residues. Germline CDR1 is SGHNT and CDR2 is YYREEE (reference sequence). The CDR3 coding sequence is TGTGCCAGCAGCCTACTACAGGGGTCGGGCACTGAAGCTTTCTTT. Its protein product is CASSLLQGSGTEAFF.

There are a few counts of this clone. This chain joins TRBV7-6 and TRBJ1-1; 7 nucleotides agree with TRBD1. The CDR3 extends over 14 amino acids. In germline, CDR1 is SGHVS, CDR2 FNYEAQ. With V trimmed by 2 bases and J by 3 bases, 3 bases remained unmatched. The CDR3 nucleotides read TGTGCCAGCAGCTTAACCGGGACAGACACTGAAGCTTTCTTT. Protein product: CASSLTGTDTEAFF.

There are a few counts of this clone. The J gene is TRBJ2-7, the V gene TRBV7-2, with a tentative D call TRBD1 (5 bases). This CDR3 spans 14 amino acids. V gave up 5 bases and J gave up 4 bases, with 15 bases separating them. The germline CDR1 and CDR2 sequences are SGHTA and FQGNSA. The CDR3 sequence: CASSHPGHLYEQYF. The CDR3 nucleotides are TGTGCCAGCAGCCACCCCGGACACTTGTACGAGCAGTACTTC.

The chain carries TRBV7-3 and TRBJ1-1; 9 bases map to TRBD1. With 5 bases clipped from V and 4 bases from J, the junction kept 5 bases outside the gene matches. In germline, CDR1 is SGHTA, CDR2 FQGTGA. The CDR3 is 14 residues long. CDR3 sequence: CASSQGQGGTEAFF. CDR3 nucleotides: TGTGCCAGCAGCCAGGGACAGGGTGGCACTGAAGCTTTCTTT. The complete variable domain, with remaining parts taken from reference TRBV7-3 and TRBJ1-1, reads GAGVSQTPSNKVTEKGKYVELRCDPISGHTALYWYRQSLGQGPEFLIYFQGTGAADDSGLPNDRFFAVRPEGSVSTLKIQRTERGDSAVYLCASSQGQGGTEAFFGQGTRLTVV.